These 25 T cell receptor beta chains originate from one sample sequenced in a study of blood T cell repertoires in COVID-19. TCRdb keeps only in-frame clones here, not all; method: immunoSEQ multiplex PCR. This table has under 200,000 clones, approximately 80% appearing once. Sequencing was performed on peripheral blood. The receptors here all came from a man aged 55 to 70 with acute or convalescent COVID-19.

The rearrangement joins TRBV2 to TRBJ2-1; TRBD1 matches at 9 bases. Germline-derived CDR1 and CDR2 are SNHLY and FYNNEI. V gave up 10 bases and J gave up 7 bases; unmatched junction bases: 8. The CDR3 extends over 13 amino acids. In DNA form, the CDR3 reads TGTGCCATTGCCGGGACAGGGAAAAATGAGCAGTTCTTC. This sequence encodes CAIAGTGKNEQFF.

The chain combines TRBV19 with TRBJ2-1; 12 positions agree with TRBD2. The CDR3 totals 15 residues. Germline values: CDR1 LNHDA, CDR2 SQIVND (reference sequence). V lost 3 bases and J lost 7; bases outside the gene matches: 4. The CDR3 loop reads CASSIASGRVNEQFF. The CDR3 nucleotides read TGTGCCAGTAGTATCGCTAGCGGGAGGGTGAATGAGCAGTTCTTC.

This chain connects TRBV4-1 to TRBJ1-6, with D uncertain. The CDR3 is 15 amino acids. The germline V and J ends were trimmed by 1 base and 0 bases, with 4 bases remaining between them. The germline V gene has CDR1 MGHRA and CDR2 YSYEKL. Here the CDR3 DNA reads TGCGCCAGCAGCCAAGCGAGCTCCTATAATTCACCCCTCCACTTT. This codes for CASSQASSYNSPLHF.

As to this clone: The identical CDR3 is also encoded by other nucleotide sequences in the sample. The chain uses TRBV10-1 and TRBJ2-1, with 11 bases identical to TRBD2. Trimming took 2 bases from V and 6 from J; bases not matched to a gene: 6. Germline CDR1 WNHNN, CDR2 SYGVQD (reference sequence). CDR3 size: 16 residues. The CDR3 protein is CASSELTSGSRNEQFF. As DNA, the CDR3 is TGCGCCAGCAGTGAGCTCACTAGCGGGAGTCGCAATGAGCAGTTCTTC.

CDR3 region: CASSSSGTGRETLYF. The CDR3, as DNA: TGTGCCAGCAGCTCCTCCGGGACAGGGAGGGAAACACTGTACTTC. The chain uses TRBV11-1 and TRBJ2-5, with TRBD1 matching over 9 bases. CDR1 and CDR2 from the germline V gene are SGHAT and FQDESV (reference sequence). This CDR3 region has 15 residues. Trimming cost V 4 bases and J 13 bases; bases outside gene matches: 16.

V and J are TRBV24-1 and TRBJ2-5; TRBD1 matches at 7 bases. Germline V CDR1 and CDR2: KGHDR, SFDVKD. V was pared by 5 bases and J by 2 bases, with 13 bases of the junction left unmatched. The CDR3 consists of 17 residues. The CDR3 reads CATSATTTGIIQETQYF. In DNA form, the CDR3 reads TGTGCCACCAGTGCTACGACGACAGGGATAATTCAAGAGACCCAGTACTTC.

This chain joins TRBV5-6 and TRBJ1-1, with a tentative D call TRBD1 (5 bases). Germline lookup yields CDR1 SGHDT and CDR2 YYEEEE. V gave up 3 bases and J gave up 4 bases, with 10 bases separating them. The CDR3 has 13 amino acids. Here the CDR3 DNA reads TGTGCCAGCAGCTGGGGGGTCGGCACTGAAGCTTTCTTT. Translating it yields CASSWGVGTEAFF.

About this clone: At one boundary the junction diverges from the germline segment, which might be a read error. This rearrangement joins TRBV19 to TRBJ1-2, with 7 bases matching TRBD1. The CDR3 has 13 amino acids. CDR1 is LNHDA and CDR2 is SQIVND in the germline V gene (reference sequence). CDR3 in DNA: TGTACCAGTAACTTAGGGACAGATTATGGCTACACCTTC. Translation: CTSNLGTDYGYTF.

The chain carries TRBV14 and TRBJ2-5; 9 nucleotides line up with TRBD1. This CDR3 is built from 15 residues. The V segment lost 0 bases and the J segment 5 bases; nucleotides outside the gene matches: 4. CDR1 and CDR2 from the germline V gene are SGHDN and FVKESK. For the CDR3, the DNA is TGTGCCAGCAGCCAAGACGGGACAGGGCCGGAGACCCAGTACTTC. This gives the protein CASSQDGTGPETQYF.

This chain links TRBV4-1 with TRBJ2-7; the match to TRBD2 covers 7 bases. J was trimmed by 3 bases and V by 0 bases; bases with no gene match: 5. This CDR3 comprises 15 residues. Germline CDR1 is MGHRA and CDR2 is YSYEKL. As DNA, the CDR3 is TGCGCCAGCAGCCAAGATTCGCGGGAGAGCTACGAGCAGTACTTC. Translation gives CASSQDSRESYEQYF.

The chain uses TRBV7-9 and TRBJ1-1, with TRBD1 matching 8 bases. Trimming at V came to 0 bases and at J to 11 bases, leaving 8 bases not matched to a gene. There are 14 residues in the CDR3. Germline CDR1 SEHNR, CDR2 FQNEAQ (reference sequence). DNA of the CDR3: TGTGCCAGCAGCTTAGCGGAGGGACAGGCGGTGGCTTTCTTT. Translated: CASSLAEGQAVAFF.

This chain connects TRBV9 to TRBJ2-2, with D perhaps matching TRBD2 (5 bases). The CDR3 loop spans 17 amino acids. V was trimmed by 2 bases and J by 7 bases, leaving 21 bases between them. Germline V gene sequence: CDR1 SGDLS, CDR2 YYNGEE. CDR3 in DNA: TGTGCCAGCAGCGTTTCTCCGGGGAAAGGTGACGGCGGGGAGCTGTTTTTT. Amino acids: CASSVSPGKGDGGELFF.

The rearrangement uses TRBV15 and TRBJ1-1, with D unresolved. Germline CDR1 is LNHNV and CDR2 is YYDKDF (reference sequence). V was clipped by 5 bases and J by 1 base, with 11 bases between them. CDR3 length: 14 residues. CDR3 in amino acids: CATSGVNRNTEAFF. CDR3 nucleotide sequence: TGTGCCACCAGCGGAGTAAACAGGAACACTGAAGCTTTCTTT.

The CDR3 DNA is TGCGCCAGCAGCTTGGGCGGGGATTATGGCTACACCTTC. This codes for CASSLGGDYGYTF. This rearrangement joins TRBV5-1 to TRBJ1-2; D uncertain. Trimming removed 0 bases at V and 5 bases at J, with 8 bases between. CDR1 and CDR2 from the germline V gene are SGHRS and YFSETQ. The CDR3 totals 13 residues.

The chain couples TRBV18 to TRBJ1-1; D call uncertain. CDR3 length: 14 residues. Germline assignment: CDR1 KGHSH and CDR2 LQKENI. With 4 bases removed from V and 1 base from J, the gap between germline ends came to 10 bases. CDR3 in DNA: TGTGCCAGCTCACGAGTGAGAACGAACACTGAAGCTTTCTTT. Protein product: CASSRVRTNTEAFF.

The sample holds a few counts of this clone. The chain combines TRBV20-1 with TRBJ1-2; 12 positions match TRBD1. V was pared by 3 bases and J by 3 bases, with 5 bases of the junction left unmatched. CDR1 is DFQATT, CDR2 SNEGSKA, per germline (reference sequence). The CDR3 is 15 amino acids. The CDR3 sequence is CSASTRDRGHYGYTF. Written as DNA, the CDR3 is TGCAGTGCTAGTACTAGGGACAGGGGGCACTATGGCTACACCTTC.

V and J are TRBV4-2 and TRBJ2-5, with 7 bases that match TRBD1. Germline CDR1 reads LGHNA; CDR2 reads YNFKEQ. The CDR3 runs to 16 residues. With V trimmed by 3 bases and J by 0 bases, 7 bases remained unmatched. The CDR3, as DNA: TGTGCCAGCAGCCATGAAGGGGACAGCTACCAAGAGACCCAGTACTTC. Its protein product is CASSHEGDSYQETQYF.

The V call is TRBV6-2 or TRBV6-3, the J call TRBJ2-3, with D possibly matching TRBD2 (5 bases). Germline-derived CDR1 and CDR2 are MNHEY and SVGEGT. The CDR3 is 11 amino acids. V lost 4 bases to trimming and J lost 8 bases, with 7 bases between them. The CDR3 is CASSLGGTQYF. In DNA form, the CDR3 reads TGTGCCAGCAGTTTAGGAGGTACGCAGTATTTT.

The chain couples TRBV27 to TRBJ1-5; TRBD1 aligns across 11 bases. This CDR3 is built from 16 residues. V lost 4 bases and J lost 4; bases outside the gene matches: 6. Per the germline V gene, CDR1 is MNHEY and CDR2 is SMNVEV (reference sequence). CDR3 in amino acids: CASSSAGTGGNQPQHF. The CDR3 DNA reads TGTGCCAGCAGTTCAGCCGGGACAGGGGGTAATCAGCCCCAGCATTTT.

This chain links TRBV29-1 with TRBJ1-2; D uncertain. The ends were cut back, 4 bases at V and 0 bases at J, with 9 bases in the middle. The CDR3 has 13 residues. The germline gives CDR1 SQVTM, CDR2 ANQGSEA. DNA for the CDR3: TGCAGCGTTGCTTCCGGTACTAACTATGGCTACACCTTC. The encoded protein is CSVASGTNYGYTF. The full variable domain, completed using reference TRBV29-1 and TRBJ1-2, is SAVISQKPSRDICQRGTSLTIQCQVDSQVTMMFWYRQQPGQSLTLIATANQGSEATYESGFVIDKFPISRPNLTFSTLTVSNMSPEDSSIYLCSVASGTNYGYTFGSGTRLTVV.

The J gene is TRBJ2-2, the V gene TRBV19, with 7 nucleotides matching TRBD2. The germline gives CDR1 LNHDA, CDR2 SQIVND (reference sequence). CDR3 length: 15 amino acids. V lost 3 bases and J lost 6; bases outside the gene matches: 7. DNA for the CDR3: TGTGCCAGTAGTATGGGGGGGTCGGCCGCCGGGGAGCTGTTTTTT. This translates into CASSMGGSAAGELFF.

This clone was counted between two and nine times. This chain joins TRBV4-2 and TRBJ2-2; a weak D match, TRBD1 (6 bases). V was pared by 5 bases and J by 0 bases, with 10 bases between. Per germline, CDR1 LGHNA and CDR2 YNFKEQ. The CDR3 has 15 amino acids. The CDR3 DNA reads TGTGCCAGCAGCTTCGGGACAACGAACACCGGGGAGCTGTTTTTT. Amino acids: CASSFGTTNTGELFF.

This clone has just a few counts. The CDR3 spells CASSPAWLAGTDTQYF. The CDR3 DNA is TGTGCCAGCAGCCCAGCGTGGCTAGCGGGTACAGATACGCAGTATTTT. The chain uses TRBV4-2 and TRBJ2-3, with 8 bases that match TRBD2. This CDR3 region has 16 residues. Per the germline V gene, CDR1 is LGHNA and CDR2 is YNFKEQ. V lost 4 bases, J lost 3 bases, and 9 bases stayed unmatched.

This clone showed up just once. The chain carries TRBV20-1 and TRBJ1-1; 12 nucleotides agree with TRBD1. In germline, CDR1 is DFQATT, CDR2 SNEGSKA (reference sequence). The CDR3 has 14 amino acids. V lost 3 bases and J lost 5; bases outside the gene matches: 4. In nucleotides, the CDR3 is TGCAGTGCTAGTTGGGACAGGGGGCGAACTGAAGCTTTCTTT. Translation: CSASWDRGRTEAFF.

J is TRBJ2-4 and V is TRBV3-1 (or the pseudogene TRBV3-2), with no clear D. Germline assignment: CDR1 LGHDT and CDR2 YNNKEL (reference sequence). Trimming stripped 1 base from V and 3 bases from J, with 4 bases between. The CDR3 is made up of 13 amino acids. CDR3 nucleotide sequence: TGTGCCAGCAGCCAAGGGAGCAAAAACATTCAGTACTTC. This gives the protein CASSQGSKNIQYF.